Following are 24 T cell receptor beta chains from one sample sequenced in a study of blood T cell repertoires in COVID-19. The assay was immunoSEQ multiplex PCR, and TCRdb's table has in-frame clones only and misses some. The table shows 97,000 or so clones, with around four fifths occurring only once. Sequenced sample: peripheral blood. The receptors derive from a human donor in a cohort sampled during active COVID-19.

The CDR3 coding sequence is TGTGCCAGCAGGTATGGGCGGGGGGGCTACGAGCAGTACTTC. Protein sequence: CASRYGRGGYEQYF. V and J are TRBV6-5 and TRBJ2-7, with TRBD2 matching over 9 bases. This CDR3 has 14 amino acids. Germline V CDR1 and CDR2: MNHEY, SVGAGI. V lost 6 bases to trimming and J lost 3 bases; unmatched junction nucleotides: 6.

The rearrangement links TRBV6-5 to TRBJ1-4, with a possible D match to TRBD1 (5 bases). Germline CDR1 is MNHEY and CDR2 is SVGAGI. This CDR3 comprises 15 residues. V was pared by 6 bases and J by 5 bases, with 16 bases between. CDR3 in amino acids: CASRSDGGLNEKLFF. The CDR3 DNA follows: TGTGCCAGCAGATCGGACGGGGGTTTAAATGAAAAACTGTTTTTT.

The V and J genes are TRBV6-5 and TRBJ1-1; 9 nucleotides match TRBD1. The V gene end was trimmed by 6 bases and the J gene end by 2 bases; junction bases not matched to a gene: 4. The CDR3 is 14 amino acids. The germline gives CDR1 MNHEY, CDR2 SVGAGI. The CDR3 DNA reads TGTGCCAGCAGGAGGGACAGGGCAAACACTGAAGCTTTCTTT. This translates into CASRRDRANTEAFF.

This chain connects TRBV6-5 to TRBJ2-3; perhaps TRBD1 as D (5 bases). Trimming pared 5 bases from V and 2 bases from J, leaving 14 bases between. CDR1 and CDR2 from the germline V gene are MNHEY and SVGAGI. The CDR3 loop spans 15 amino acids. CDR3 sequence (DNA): TGTGCCAGCAGTCTAGGGGTTCCCTCCACAGATACGCAGTATTTT. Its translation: CASSLGVPSTDTQYF.

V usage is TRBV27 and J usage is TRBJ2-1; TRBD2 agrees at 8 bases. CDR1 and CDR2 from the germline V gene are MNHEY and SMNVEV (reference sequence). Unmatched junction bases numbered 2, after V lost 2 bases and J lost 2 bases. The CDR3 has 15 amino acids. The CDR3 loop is CASSLRGGPYNEQFF. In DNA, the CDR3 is TGTGCCAGCAGTTTACGGGGGGGGCCCTACAATGAGCAGTTCTTC.

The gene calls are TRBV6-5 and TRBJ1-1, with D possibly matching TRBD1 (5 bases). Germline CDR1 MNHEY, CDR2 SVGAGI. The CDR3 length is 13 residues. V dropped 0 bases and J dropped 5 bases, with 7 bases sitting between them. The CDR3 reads CASSYSDKTEAFF. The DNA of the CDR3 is TGTGCCAGCAGTTACTCGGACAAGACTGAAGCTTTCTTT.

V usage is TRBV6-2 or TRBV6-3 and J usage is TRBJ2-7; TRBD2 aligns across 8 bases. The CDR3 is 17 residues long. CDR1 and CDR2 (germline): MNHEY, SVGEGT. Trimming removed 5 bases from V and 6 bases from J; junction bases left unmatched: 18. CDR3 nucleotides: TGTGCCAGCAGTCGCGGACTAGCCGATACCTCGCCCTCCGAGCAGTACTTC. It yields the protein CASSRGLADTSPSEQYF.

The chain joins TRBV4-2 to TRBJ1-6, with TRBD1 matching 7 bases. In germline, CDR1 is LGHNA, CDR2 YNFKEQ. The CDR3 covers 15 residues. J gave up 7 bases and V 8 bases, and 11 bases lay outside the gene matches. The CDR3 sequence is CASGRDSQLNSPLHF. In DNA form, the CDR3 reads TGTGCCAGCGGCAGGGACAGCCAACTAAATTCACCCCTCCACTTT.

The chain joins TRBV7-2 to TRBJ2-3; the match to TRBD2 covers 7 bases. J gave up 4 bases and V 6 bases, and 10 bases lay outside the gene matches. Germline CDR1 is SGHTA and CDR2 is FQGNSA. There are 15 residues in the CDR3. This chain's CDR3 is CASRTAGTTSDTQYF. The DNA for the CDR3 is TGTGCCAGCAGGACTGCCGGGACTACCTCAGATACGCAGTATTTT. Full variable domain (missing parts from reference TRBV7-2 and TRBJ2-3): GAGVSQSPSNKVTEKGKDVELRCDPISGHTALYWYRQSLGQGLEFLIYFQGNSAPDKSGLPSDRFSAERTGGSVSTLTIQRTQQEDSAVYLCASRTAGTTSDTQYFGPGTRLTVL.

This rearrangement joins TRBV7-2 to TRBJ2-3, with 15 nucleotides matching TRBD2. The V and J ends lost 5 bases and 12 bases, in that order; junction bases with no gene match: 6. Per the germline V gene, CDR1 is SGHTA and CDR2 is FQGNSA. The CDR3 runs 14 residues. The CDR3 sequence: CASSPGLAGGPQYF. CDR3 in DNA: TGTGCCAGCAGCCCAGGACTAGCGGGGGGGCCCCAGTATTTT. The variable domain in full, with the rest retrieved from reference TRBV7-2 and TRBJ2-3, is GAGVSQSPSNKVTEKGKDVELRCDPISGHTALYWYRQSLGQGLEFLIYFQGNSAPDKSGLPSDRFSAERTGGSVSTLTIQRTQQEDSAVYLCASSPGLAGGPQYFGPGTRLTVL.

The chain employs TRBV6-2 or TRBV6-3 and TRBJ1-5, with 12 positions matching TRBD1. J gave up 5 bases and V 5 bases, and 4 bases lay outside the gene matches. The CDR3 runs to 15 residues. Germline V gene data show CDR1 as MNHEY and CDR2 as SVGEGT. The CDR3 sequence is CASSPGTGGYQPQHF. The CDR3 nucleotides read TGTGCCAGCAGTCCCGGGACAGGGGGCTATCAGCCCCAGCATTTT.

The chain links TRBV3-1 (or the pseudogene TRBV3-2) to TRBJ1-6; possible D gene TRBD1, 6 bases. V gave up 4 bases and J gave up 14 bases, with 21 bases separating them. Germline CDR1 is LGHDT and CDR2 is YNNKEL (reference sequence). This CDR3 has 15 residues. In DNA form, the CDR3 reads TGTGCCAGCAGCCCCCGGGACACGGGGGGAAAGGCCCTCCACTTT. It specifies CASSPRDTGGKALHF.

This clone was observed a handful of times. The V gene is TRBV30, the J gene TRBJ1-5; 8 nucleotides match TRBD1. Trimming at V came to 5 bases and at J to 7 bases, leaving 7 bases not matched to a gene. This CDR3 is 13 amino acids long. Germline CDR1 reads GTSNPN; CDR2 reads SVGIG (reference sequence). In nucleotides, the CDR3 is TGTGCCTGGGACAGGGGCAGGGGCCAGCCCCAGCATTTT. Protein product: CAWDRGRGQPQHF.

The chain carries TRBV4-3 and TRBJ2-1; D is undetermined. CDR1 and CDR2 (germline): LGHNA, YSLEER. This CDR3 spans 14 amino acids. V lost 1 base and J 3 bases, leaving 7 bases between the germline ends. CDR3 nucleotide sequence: TGCGCCAGCAGCCAAGTCCGGTACTACAATGAGCAGTTCTTC. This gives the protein CASSQVRYYNEQFF.

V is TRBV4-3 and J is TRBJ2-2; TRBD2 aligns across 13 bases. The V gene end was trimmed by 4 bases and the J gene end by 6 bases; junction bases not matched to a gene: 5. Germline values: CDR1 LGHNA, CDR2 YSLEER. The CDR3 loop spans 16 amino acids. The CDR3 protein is CASSLRLAGGAGELFF. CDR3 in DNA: TGCGCCAGCAGCCTACGACTAGCGGGGGGTGCCGGGGAGCTGTTTTTT.

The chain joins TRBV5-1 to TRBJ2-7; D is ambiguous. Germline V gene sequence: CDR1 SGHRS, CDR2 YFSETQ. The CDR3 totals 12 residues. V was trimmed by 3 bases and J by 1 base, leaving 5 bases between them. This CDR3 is CASSSNSYEQYF. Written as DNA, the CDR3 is TGCGCCAGCAGCTCCAATTCCTACGAGCAGTACTTC.

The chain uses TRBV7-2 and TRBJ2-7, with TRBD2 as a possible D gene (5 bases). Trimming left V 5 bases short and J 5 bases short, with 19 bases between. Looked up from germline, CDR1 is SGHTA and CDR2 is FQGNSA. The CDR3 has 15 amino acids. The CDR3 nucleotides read TGTGCCAGCAGCGCTAGCCGTCACATGAACCACGAGCAGTACTTC. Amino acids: CASSASRHMNHEQYF.

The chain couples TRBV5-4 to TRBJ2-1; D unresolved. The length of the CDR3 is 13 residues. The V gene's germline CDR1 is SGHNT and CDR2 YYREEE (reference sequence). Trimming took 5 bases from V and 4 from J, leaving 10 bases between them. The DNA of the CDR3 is TGTGCCAGCAGTCTCTCGAGGTACAATGAGCAGTTCTTC. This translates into CASSLSRYNEQFF.

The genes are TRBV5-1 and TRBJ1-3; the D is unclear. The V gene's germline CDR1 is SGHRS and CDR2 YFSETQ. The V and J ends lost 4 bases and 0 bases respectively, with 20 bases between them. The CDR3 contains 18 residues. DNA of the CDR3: TGCGCCAGCAGCCTTTACGGTCCGGTTCGAAGCTCTGGAAACACCATATATTTT. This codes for CASSLYGPVRSSGNTIYF.

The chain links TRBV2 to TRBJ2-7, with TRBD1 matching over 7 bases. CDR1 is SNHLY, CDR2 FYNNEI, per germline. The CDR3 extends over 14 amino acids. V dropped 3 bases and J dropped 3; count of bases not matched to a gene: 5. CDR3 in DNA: TGTGCCAGCAGTGAGGAACAGGGGTTCTACGAGCAGTACTTC. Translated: CASSEEQGFYEQYF.

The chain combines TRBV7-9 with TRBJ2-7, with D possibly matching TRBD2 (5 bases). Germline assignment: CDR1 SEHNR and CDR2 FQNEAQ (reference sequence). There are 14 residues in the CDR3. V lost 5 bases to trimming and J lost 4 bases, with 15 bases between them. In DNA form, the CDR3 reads TGTGCCAGCAGCCCCGGACTGGGATCATACGAGCAGTACTTC. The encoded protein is CASSPGLGSYEQYF.

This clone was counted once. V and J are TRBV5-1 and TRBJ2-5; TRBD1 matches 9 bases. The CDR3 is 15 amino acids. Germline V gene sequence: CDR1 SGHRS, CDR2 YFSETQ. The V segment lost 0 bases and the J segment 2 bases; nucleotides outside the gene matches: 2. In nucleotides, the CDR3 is TGCGCCAGCAGCTTGGTTGGACAGGGGCAAGAGACCCAGTACTTC. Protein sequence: CASSLVGQGQETQYF.

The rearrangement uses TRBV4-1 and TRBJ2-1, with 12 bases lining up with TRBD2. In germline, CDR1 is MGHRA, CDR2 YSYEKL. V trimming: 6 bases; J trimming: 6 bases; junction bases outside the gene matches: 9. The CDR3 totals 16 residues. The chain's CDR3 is CASSHAGLAGSNEQFF. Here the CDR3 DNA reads TGCGCCAGCAGTCACGCCGGACTAGCGGGGTCCAATGAGCAGTTCTTC.

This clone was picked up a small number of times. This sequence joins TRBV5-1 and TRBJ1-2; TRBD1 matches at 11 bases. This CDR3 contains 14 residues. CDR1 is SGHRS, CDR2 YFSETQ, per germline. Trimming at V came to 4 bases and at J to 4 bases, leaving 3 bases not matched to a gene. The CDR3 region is CASSLGTGGYGYTF. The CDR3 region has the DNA TGCGCCAGCAGCCTCGGGACAGGGGGCTATGGCTACACCTTC.